This T cell receptor (beta chain) was profiled in a study of regulatory dendritic cells for organ transplantation. Looking at the study overall: Monocytes received vitamin D3 on days 0 and 4, IL-10 on day 4.

Clones were read by immunoSEQ multiplex PCR, and TCRdb kept only the in-frame ones, dropping some. Among approximately 12,000 clones listed, roughly 73% were seen once. Sorted T cells were CFSE-labeled and cultured 5 days with allogeneic regulatory or mature dendritic cells at 1:10. Regarding this clone: The antigen is unknown.

With V trimmed by 5 bases and J by 0 bases, 5 bases remained unmatched. This CDR3 is 14 amino acids long. Germline values: CDR1 SGHRS, CDR2 YFSETQ. The TCR sequence derives from a human donor in good health. Sequences were obtained from naive CD8+ T cells from blood cultured with regulatory dendritic cells. Stated subset: CD45RA+ naive T cells. The V and J genes are TRBV5-1 and TRBJ2-7; 7 nucleotides line up with TRBD1. The CDR3 reads CASSSGTVSYEQYF. As DNA, the CDR3 is TGCGCCAGCAGTTCCGGGACAGTCTCCTACGAGCAGTACTTC.